These T cell receptor beta chains were read from a single sample in a study of blood T cells in healthy people across ages. From the 5' RACE reads, TCRdb called clonotypes with MiXCR, one entry per CDR3 protein. The sample has over a million distinct CDR3 sequences; around 55% are singletons. Material for sequencing was blood. The receptors here all came from a man younger than 35 in good health. Both conserved end residues are trimmed from each CDR3. D genes are given only for firm matches.

CDR3aa,v_gene,j_gene,d_gene
AHPRSRGQPQH,TRBV10-3,TRBJ1-5,NA
ASSPTGGTQY,TRBV4-2,TRBJ2-5,TRBD1
ASSSGTGRYNEQF,TRBV21-1,TRBJ2-1,NA
ASSQDQDTFGKQY,TRBV4-3,TRBJ2-7,NA
SARDVPNTYPGNIQY,TRBV20-1,TRBJ2-4,NA
ASSQEHPSSYNEQF,TRBV4-2,TRBJ2-1,NA
ASSEGPSPVQETQY,TRBV6-1,TRBJ2-5,NA
ASSPRHSRSSDEQY,TRBV25-1,NA,NA
ASSVAGGAPYEQY,TRBV9,TRBJ2-7,NA
ASSQERTSGSYEQY,TRBV4-1,NA,TRBD2
AIKRGHQYEQY,TRBV6-2/TRBV6-3,TRBJ2-7,NA
SVEDMDSFGYT,TRBV29-1,TRBJ1-2,NA
ASSPQVMGSANEKLF,TRBV4-1,TRBJ1-4,NA
ASSLAYAGTGIEKLF,TRBV7-2,TRBJ1-4,TRBD1
ASSLGGVSADTQY,TRBV12-3/TRBV12-4,TRBJ2-3,NA
ATSDWVSGELF,TRBV24-1,TRBJ2-2,NA
SVVAWKGKDEQY,TRBV29-1,TRBJ2-7,NA
ASSHGQIEYGYT,TRBV14,TRBJ1-2,NA
ASSQTGTGAMPSTDTQY,TRBV5-1,TRBJ2-3,TRBD1
TSIGQSNYGYT,TRBV7-9,TRBJ1-2,NA
ASSFSRRDGQF,TRBV27,TRBJ2-1,NA
ASSLDDRVASTDTQY,TRBV7-2,TRBJ2-3,TRBD1
ASGLVRSSGYYTDTQY,TRBV12-5,TRBJ2-3,TRBD2
ASSVRLGTDTQY,TRBV12-3/TRBV12-4,TRBJ2-3,NA
ASSPGAGNSNQPQH,TRBV2,TRBJ1-5,NA
SAPGLAGAGTDTQY,TRBV20-1,TRBJ2-3,TRBD2
SAGLAGGVHEQY,TRBV20-1,NA,TRBD2
SVEEGSSPQY,TRBV29-1,TRBJ2-3,NA
AISDLPAGPQRPLH,TRBV10-3,TRBJ1-6,NA
SARDQRGTINYT,TRBV20-1,TRBJ1-2,NA
ASSNYLGSYNEQF,TRBV4-3,TRBJ2-1,NA
SAKKGTGGNQETQY,TRBV29-1,TRBJ2-5,TRBD1
ASTRQGSGTEAF,TRBV12-3/TRBV12-4,TRBJ1-1,NA
ASSFVGRDIQY,TRBV5-5,NA,NA
ASSYSPARENQPQH,TRBV6-6,TRBJ1-5,NA
ATWGGRDGYT,TRBV6-5,TRBJ1-2,NA
ASTGGGRATGELF,TRBV12-3/TRBV12-4,TRBJ2-2,NA
ASSVTQARGTTYNEQF,TRBV9,TRBJ2-1,NA
ASSLHGANVLT,TRBV27,TRBJ2-6,NA
SARVEGLTPYEQY,TRBV20-1,TRBJ2-7,NA
SAQGSYEQY,TRBV20-1,TRBJ2-7,NA
ASSSVATLSGANVLT,TRBV11-2,TRBJ2-6,NA
ASKLRDQETQY,TRBV7-9,TRBJ2-5,NA
ASSLTGYYGYT,TRBV27,TRBJ1-2,NA
ASSQDSTGETQY,TRBV4-3,TRBJ2-5,NA
SANVNTEAF,TRBV20-1,TRBJ1-1,NA
SASVVRRRTDTQY,TRBV20-1,TRBJ2-3,NA
ASRRGLATSTDTQY,TRBV4-3,TRBJ2-3,TRBD2
ASNMGGNYGYT,TRBV12-3/TRBV12-4,TRBJ1-2,NA
ASSLVTDRANEQY,TRBV11-2,TRBJ2-7,TRBD1
AIRTAGVKNEQF,TRBV10-3,TRBJ2-1,NA
ASSQANRGLDYGYT,TRBV4-3,TRBJ1-2,TRBD1
ASSMVNTYEQY,TRBV5-5,TRBJ2-7,NA
ASKKPGQGLRGYT,TRBV6-5,TRBJ1-2,TRBD1